This T cell receptor (beta chain) stems from a study of blood T cell repertoires in COVID-19. Study details: Samples came from the United States, Italy and Spain, spanning acute and convalescent COVID-19. T cells, B-cell-depleted T cells, or PBMCs provided the cDNA or gDNA that served as material.

The assay was immunoSEQ multiplex PCR, and TCRdb's table has in-frame clones only and misses some. The repertoire holds 250,000 to 300,000 clones, around 85% seen once, with around 12% in the top ten. While infection was still active, Seattle patients were enrolled and then followed longitudinally. This receptor was identified in a young woman with COVID-19, enrolled during active disease. Material for sequencing was peripheral blood.

CDR3 sequence (DNA): TGCGCCAGCAGCTTTTTTCAGGGCCCCTACGAGCAGTACTTC. Its translation: CASSFFQGPYEQYF. This rearrangement joins TRBV5-1 to TRBJ2-7, with D perhaps matching TRBD1 (5 bases). Germline loops: CDR1 SGHRS, CDR2 YFSETQ. V was trimmed by 2 bases and J by 2 bases, leaving 11 bases between them. This CDR3 spans 14 amino acids.